The subject of this entry is one T cell receptor beta chain. Its specificity is not known. Regions amplified from RNA transcripts were the TCR beta CDR3 regions. TCR CDR3 regions were first amplified by RT-PCR with HTBI primers. TCRdb reprocessed the multiplex PCR reads via MiXCR and lists one record per CDR3 protein. The sample yields hundreds of thousands of distinct CDR3 sequences, roughly 24% seen once. This CDR3 contains 13 residues. Germline V gene sequence: CDR1 MDHEN, CDR2 SYDVKM. Trimming removed 3 bases at V and 6 bases at J, with 12 bases between. On the basis of clinical symptoms, serum thyroxine and TRAb, thyroid ultrasound and orbital computed tomography, diagnoses were made. Extraction of PBMCs used 8 to 10 ml of fresh peripheral blood. These data come from a study of T cells in Graves' hyperthyroidism and ophthalmopathy. Study context: Peripheral blood specimens were obtained at initial diagnosis, prior to any treatment. Study observations and caveats: The blood repertoire included most of the expanded thyroid clonotypes above 0.001.

The clonotype originates from a woman in her thirties with Graves' ophthalmopathy. This sequence joins TRBV28 and TRBJ2-7; no definite D call. Sequencing input: blood. The CDR3 DNA sequence: TGTGCCAGCAGTTTGTTTCTTAGTGGCGAGCAGTACTTC. Translated: CASSLFLSGEQYF.